Shown below are 18 T cell receptor beta chains from a single sample sequenced in a study of PD-1 blockade in classical Hodgkin lymphoma. Method: immunoSEQ multiplex PCR; TCRdb's copy keeps in-frame clones and lacks some. The sample contains roughly 100,000 clones, about nine tenths of which appear only once. Time point denoted: cycle 4 day 1 (C4D1), after more than 5 weeks of nivolumab. Every one of the patients relapsed after autologous stem cell transplantation (brentuximab vedotin exposure was variable). Sequencing used peripheral blood mononuclear cells (PBMCs), obtained before the fourth cycle of nivolumab. These receptors were collected from a human donor with classical Hodgkin lymphoma.

In this sample, this clone turned up once. CDR3 DNA sequence: TGCGCCAGCAAGGTAGCGGGAAGCTCCTACAATGAGCAGTTCTTC. Translating it yields CASKVAGSSYNEQFF. The chain uses TRBV10-2 and TRBJ2-1; 8 bases align to TRBD2. Trimming took 7 bases from V and 0 from J; bases not matched to a gene: 5. Germline V gene sequence: CDR1 WSHSY, CDR2 SAAADI. The CDR3 runs to 15 residues.

The chain recombines TRBV7-9 with TRBJ1-3, with TRBD1 matching over 7 bases. V lost 6 bases to trimming and J lost 3 bases; unmatched junction nucleotides: 8. Germline CDR1 reads SEHNR; CDR2 reads FQNEAQ (reference sequence). The length of the CDR3 is 15 residues. This CDR3 reads CASSYRGLGGNTIYF. CDR3 bases: TGTGCCAGCAGTTACAGGGGTTTAGGTGGAAACACCATATATTTT.

This chain links TRBV4-3 with TRBJ2-2, with TRBD2 matching over 9 bases. The V segment lost 4 bases and the J segment 5 bases; nucleotides outside the gene matches: 14. CDR3 length: 18 amino acids. Germline loops: CDR1 LGHNA, CDR2 YSLEER. CDR3 protein: CASSPPLGLAGITGELFF. The CDR3 DNA sequence: TGCGCCAGCAGCCCCCCCCTAGGCCTAGCGGGGATTACCGGGGAGCTGTTTTTT.

The V call is TRBV5-1, the J call TRBJ2-3; the D gene is possibly TRBD1 (5 bases). Between the trimmed V and J ends, which lost 0 bases and 4 bases, there was a span of 6 bases. Germline assignment: CDR1 SGHRS and CDR2 YFSETQ. The CDR3 is 13 amino acids. The DNA of the CDR3 is TGCGCCAGCAGCTTGGAGGGGTCAGATACGCAGTATTTT. Its translation: CASSLEGSDTQYF.

J is TRBJ2-7 and V is TRBV6-5, with D maybe TRBD2 (6 bases). The CDR3 runs 14 residues. Germline V lookup: CDR1 MNHEY, CDR2 SVGAGI. The V end was cut by 5 bases, the J end by 4 bases, with 15 bases between. This CDR3 is CASSPFGGFYEQYF. CDR3 bases: TGTGCCAGCAGTCCTTTTGGGGGGTTTTACGAGCAGTACTTC.

The CDR3 loop is CASSHISNEQFF. The CDR3 DNA sequence: TGCGCCAGCAGCCATATAAGTAATGAGCAGTTCTTC. The chain links TRBV4-1 to TRBJ2-1; no firm D call. Deletions cut 3 bases from V and 7 bases from J, with 7 bases between. This CDR3 is 12 amino acids long. CDR1 and CDR2 (germline): MGHRA, YSYEKL.

The rearrangement uses TRBV5-1 and TRBJ2-2; 7 bases map to TRBD2. Germline CDR1 is SGHRS and CDR2 is YFSETQ. The CDR3 spans 15 residues. V was clipped by 0 bases and J by 7 bases; unmatched bases: 6. DNA for the CDR3: TGCGCCAGCAGCTTGGACGGGCCGGGGGGCGGGGAGCTGTTTTTT. It specifies CASSLDGPGGGELFF.

V and J are TRBV4-2 and TRBJ2-7, with TRBD2 identical over 10 bases. The CDR3 runs to 17 residues. V shed 0 bases and J 7 bases; nucleotides not matched to a gene: 12. Germline CDR1 and CDR2: LGHNA and YNFKEQ. The chain's CDR3 is CASSQDLGLAGEWEQYF. CDR3 in DNA: TGTGCCAGCAGCCAAGATTTGGGGCTAGCGGGAGAGTGGGAGCAGTACTTC.

This clone has just a few counts. The chain joins TRBV19 to TRBJ1-1; D unresolved. The CDR3 has 11 amino acids. V was shortened by 6 bases and J by 10 bases, with 12 bases between the two germline ends. Germline V gives CDR1 LNHDA, CDR2 SQIVND (reference sequence). CDR3 sequence (DNA): TGTGCCAGTAGATCCGGGTTGGGAGCTTTCTTT. Translated: CASRSGLGAFF.

The chain carries TRBV2 and TRBJ2-5; TRBD2 aligns across 12 bases. CDR1 SNHLY and CDR2 FYNNEI come from the germline V gene. Trimming cost V 2 bases and J 4 bases; bases outside gene matches: 5. The CDR3 length is 16 residues. CDR3 residues: CASSERRLAGVETQYF. DNA for the CDR3: TGTGCCAGCAGTGAAAGGAGACTAGCGGGAGTAGAGACCCAGTACTTC.

This chain uses TRBV5-8 with TRBJ1-1; 10 bases align to TRBD1. Germline V CDR1 and CDR2: SGHTS, YDEGEE. The V and J ends lost 4 bases and 3 bases, in that order; junction bases with no gene match: 12. This CDR3 is built from 17 residues. Written as DNA, the CDR3 is TGTGCCAGCAGCGATCCGGGACAGGGGACTTTAGACACTGAAGCTTTCTTT. Its translation is CASSDPGQGTLDTEAFF.

The chain uses TRBV11-2 and TRBJ2-1; TRBD2 agrees at 10 bases. In germline, CDR1 is SGHAT, CDR2 FQNNGV. CDR3 length equals 17 residues. V lost 0 bases to trimming and J lost 9 bases; unmatched junction nucleotides: 11. This chain's CDR3 is CASSLDQAGGPESEQFF. CDR3 DNA sequence: TGTGCCAGCAGCTTAGATCAAGCGGGAGGGCCGGAAAGTGAGCAGTTCTTC.

The chain joins TRBV5-1 to TRBJ1-4, with 7 bases lining up with TRBD1. This CDR3 has 17 residues. Unmatched junction bases numbered 8, after V lost 2 bases and J lost 1 base. In germline, CDR1 is SGHRS, CDR2 YFSETQ. The CDR3 sequence: CASSFGQASQTNEKLFF. The CDR3 nucleotides are TGCGCCAGCAGCTTCGGACAGGCATCTCAAACTAATGAAAAACTGTTTTTT.

The rearrangement uses TRBV7-9 and TRBJ2-3; D ambiguous. The CDR3 is 15 residues long. The germline V and J ends were trimmed by 5 bases and 0 bases, with 12 bases remaining between them. Germline V CDR1 and CDR2: SEHNR, FQNEAQ (reference sequence). CDR3 nucleotides: TGTGCCAGCAGCCCTACGACCCCCAGCACAGATACGCAGTATTTT. Encoded protein: CASSPTTPSTDTQYF.

About this clone itself: The germline gene is not matched at one end of the junction; a read error may be the cause. In the same sample, other DNA sequences code for this CDR3. V usage is TRBV7-2 and J usage is TRBJ2-6; D unclear. This CDR3 has 12 residues. Per germline, CDR1 SGHTA and CDR2 FQGNSA. The CDR3 loop reads CASSLGANVLTF. In nucleotides, the CDR3 is TGTGCCAGCAGCTTAGGGGCCAACGTCCTAACTTTC.

The CDR3 bases are TGTGCCAGCAGCGTAGGGAAGCGGGAGACCGCATCGACCCAGTACTTC. Encoded protein: CASSVGKRETASTQYF. V gene TRBV9 combines with J gene TRBJ2-5; 8 bases fit TRBD2. CDR3 length: 16 residues. Germline CDR1 reads SGDLS; CDR2 reads YYNGEE. V was pared by 0 bases and J by 7 bases, with 11 bases of the junction left unmatched.

V gene TRBV5-4 combines with J gene TRBJ2-2; TRBD2 is a possible D gene (5 bases). CDR3 length: 14 amino acids. V lost 1 base to trimming and J lost 5 bases, with 9 bases between them. The germline CDR1 and CDR2 sequences are SGHNT and YYREEE (reference sequence). The CDR3 sequence is CASSLRGRTGELFF. The CDR3 DNA reads as TGTGCCAGCAGCTTGCGGGGTCGGACCGGGGAGCTGTTTTTT.

The chain has TRBV7-2 and TRBJ2-2; 7 bases fit TRBD2. The CDR3 is made up of 16 amino acids. CDR1 SGHTA and CDR2 FQGNSA come from the germline V gene. With V trimmed by 2 bases and J by 0 bases, 3 bases remained unmatched. The CDR3, as DNA: TGTGCCAGCAGCTTACTGGCGGGGGCGAACACCGGGGAGCTGTTTTTT. It specifies CASSLLAGANTGELFF.